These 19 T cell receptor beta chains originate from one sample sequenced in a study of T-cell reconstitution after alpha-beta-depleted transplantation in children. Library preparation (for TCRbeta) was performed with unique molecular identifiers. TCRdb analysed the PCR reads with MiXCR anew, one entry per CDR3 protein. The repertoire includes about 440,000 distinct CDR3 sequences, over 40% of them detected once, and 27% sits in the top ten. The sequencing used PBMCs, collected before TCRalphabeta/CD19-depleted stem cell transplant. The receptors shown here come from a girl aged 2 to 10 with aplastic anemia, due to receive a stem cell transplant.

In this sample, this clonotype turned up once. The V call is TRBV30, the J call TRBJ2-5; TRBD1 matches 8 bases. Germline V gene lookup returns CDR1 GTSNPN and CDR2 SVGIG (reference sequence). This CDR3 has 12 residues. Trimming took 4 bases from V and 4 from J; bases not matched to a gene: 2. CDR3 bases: TGTGCCTGGATCGGACAGGGAGAGACCCAGTACTTC. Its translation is CAWIGQGETQYF.

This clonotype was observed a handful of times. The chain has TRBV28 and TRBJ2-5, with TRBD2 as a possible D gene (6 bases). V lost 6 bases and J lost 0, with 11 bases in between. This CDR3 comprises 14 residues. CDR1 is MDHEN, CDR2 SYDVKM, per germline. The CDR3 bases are TGTGCCAGCAGCTTCCGGGACTACCAAGAGACCCAGTACTTC. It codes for CASSFRDYQETQYF. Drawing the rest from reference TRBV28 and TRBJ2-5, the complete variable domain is DVKVTQSSRYLVKRTGEKVFLECVQDMDHENMFWYRQDPGLGLRLIYFSYDVKMKEKGDIPEGYSVSREKKERFSLILESASTNQTSMYLCASSFRDYQETQYFGPGTRLLVL.

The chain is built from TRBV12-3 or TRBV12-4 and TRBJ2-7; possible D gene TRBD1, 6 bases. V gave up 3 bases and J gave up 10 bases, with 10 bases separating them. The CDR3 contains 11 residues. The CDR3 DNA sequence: TGTGCCAGCAGTTTCAGGGGTAACCAGTACTTC. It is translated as CASSFRGNQYF.

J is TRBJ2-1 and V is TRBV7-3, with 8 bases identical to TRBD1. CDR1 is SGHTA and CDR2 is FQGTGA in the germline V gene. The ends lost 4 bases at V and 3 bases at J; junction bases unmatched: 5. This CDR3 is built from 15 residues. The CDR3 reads CASSSGTGIYNEQFF. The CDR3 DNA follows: TGTGCCAGCAGCTCCGGGACAGGAATCTACAATGAGCAGTTCTTC.

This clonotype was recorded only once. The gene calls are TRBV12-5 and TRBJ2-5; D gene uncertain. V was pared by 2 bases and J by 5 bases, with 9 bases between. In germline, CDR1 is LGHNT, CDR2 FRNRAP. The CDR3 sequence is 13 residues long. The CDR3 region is CASGLYGWETQYF. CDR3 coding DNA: TGTGCTAGTGGTTTGTACGGCTGGGAGACCCAGTACTTC.

CDR3 in DNA: TGCGCCAGCAGCTTATTTGGACAGCCGAATCAGCCCCAGCATTTT. This encodes CASSLFGQPNQPQHF. The J gene is TRBJ1-5, the V gene TRBV5-1; weak D call: TRBD1 (6 bases). Trimming pared 2 bases from V and 4 bases from J, leaving 13 bases between. The CDR3 has 15 residues. CDR1 is SGHRS, CDR2 YFSETQ, per germline.

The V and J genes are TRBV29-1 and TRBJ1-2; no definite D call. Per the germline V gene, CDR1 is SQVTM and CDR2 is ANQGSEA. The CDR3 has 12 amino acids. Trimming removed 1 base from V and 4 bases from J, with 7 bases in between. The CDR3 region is CSVEALPYGYTF. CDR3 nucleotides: TGCAGCGTTGAAGCCCTACCCTATGGCTACACCTTC.

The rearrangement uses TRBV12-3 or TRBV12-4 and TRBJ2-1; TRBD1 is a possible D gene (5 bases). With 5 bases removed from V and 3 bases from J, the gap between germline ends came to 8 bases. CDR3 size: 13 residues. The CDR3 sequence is CASSRQIYNEQFF. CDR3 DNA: TGTGCCAGCAGTCGACAGATCTACAATGAGCAGTTCTTC.

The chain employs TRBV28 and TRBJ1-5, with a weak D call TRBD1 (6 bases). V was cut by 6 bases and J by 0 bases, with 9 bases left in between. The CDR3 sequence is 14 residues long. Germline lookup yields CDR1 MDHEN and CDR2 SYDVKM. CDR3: CASSTTGSNQPQHF. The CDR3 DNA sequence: TGTGCCAGCAGCACGACAGGTAGCAATCAGCCCCAGCATTTT.

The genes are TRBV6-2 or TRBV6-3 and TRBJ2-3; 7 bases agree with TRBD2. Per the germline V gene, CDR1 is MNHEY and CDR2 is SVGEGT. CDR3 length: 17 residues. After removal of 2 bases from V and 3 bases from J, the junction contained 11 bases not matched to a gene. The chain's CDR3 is CASSYLPEAGSTDTQYF. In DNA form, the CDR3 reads TGTGCCAGCAGTTACCTACCGGAAGCGGGAAGTACAGATACGCAGTATTTT.

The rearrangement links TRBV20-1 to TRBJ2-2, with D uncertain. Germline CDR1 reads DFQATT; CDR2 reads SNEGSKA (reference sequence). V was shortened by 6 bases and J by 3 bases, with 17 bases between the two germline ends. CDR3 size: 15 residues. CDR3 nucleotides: TGCAGTGCCGAAACGCCTGATAGGGACACCGGGGAGCTGTTTTTT. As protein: CSAETPDRDTGELFF.

CDR3 nucleotides: TGTGCCAGCAGCCCCCCCTGGGAGGGACTAGCGGGAGCAGATACGCAGTATTTT. The encoded protein is CASSPPWEGLAGADTQYF. This chain connects TRBV7-8 to TRBJ2-3; 14 bases match TRBD2. With 5 bases clipped from V and 4 bases from J, the junction kept 11 bases outside the gene matches. This CDR3 spans 18 amino acids. Germline loops: CDR1 SGHVS, CDR2 FQNEAQ.

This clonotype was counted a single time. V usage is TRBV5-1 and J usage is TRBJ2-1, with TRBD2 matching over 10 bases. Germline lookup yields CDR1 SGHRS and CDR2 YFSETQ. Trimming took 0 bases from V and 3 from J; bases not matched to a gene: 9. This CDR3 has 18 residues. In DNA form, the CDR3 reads TGCGCCAGCAGCTTGGGGACGGTACTAGCGGGAAACTACAATGAGCAGTTCTTC. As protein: CASSLGTVLAGNYNEQFF.

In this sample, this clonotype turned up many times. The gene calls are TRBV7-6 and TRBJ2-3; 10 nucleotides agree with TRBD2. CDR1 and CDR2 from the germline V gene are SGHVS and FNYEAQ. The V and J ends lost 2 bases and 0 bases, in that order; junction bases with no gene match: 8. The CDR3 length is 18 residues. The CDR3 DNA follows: TGTGCCAGCAGCTTAAAGCCCCCAGCGGGAGGGAGCACAGATACGCAGTATTTT. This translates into CASSLKPPAGGSTDTQYF.

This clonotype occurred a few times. The CDR3 bases are TGTGCCAGCAGCTTATGGTCGGAGGCAGATACGCAGTATTTT. Its translation is CASSLWSEADTQYF. V is TRBV7-3 and J is TRBJ2-3; maybe TRBD2 (5 bases). Germline assignment: CDR1 SGHTA and CDR2 FQGTGA. The CDR3 covers 14 residues. V lost 2 bases, J lost 4 bases, and 10 bases lay in between.

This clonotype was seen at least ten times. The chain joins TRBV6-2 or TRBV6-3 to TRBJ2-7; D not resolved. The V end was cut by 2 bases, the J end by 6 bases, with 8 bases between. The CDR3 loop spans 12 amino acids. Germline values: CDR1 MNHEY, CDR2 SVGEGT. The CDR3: CASSYGRLEQYF. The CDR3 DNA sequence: TGTGCCAGCAGTTACGGGCGTCTCGAGCAGTACTTC.

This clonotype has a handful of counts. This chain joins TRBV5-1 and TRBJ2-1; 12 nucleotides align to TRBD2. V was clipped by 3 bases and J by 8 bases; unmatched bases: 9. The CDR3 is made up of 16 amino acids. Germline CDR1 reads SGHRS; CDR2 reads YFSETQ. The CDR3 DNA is TGCGCCAGCAGCTCCCGACTAGCGGGAGTCGGGGATGAGCAGTTCTTC. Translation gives CASSSRLAGVGDEQFF. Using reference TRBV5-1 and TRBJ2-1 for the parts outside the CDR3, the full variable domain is KAGVTQTPRYLIKTRGQQVTLSCSPISGHRSVSWYQQTPGQGLQFLFEYFSETQRNKGNFPGRFSGRQFSNSRSEMNVSTLELGDSALYLCASSSRLAGVGDEQFFGPGTRLTVL.

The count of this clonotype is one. In DNA form, the CDR3 reads TGCAGCGTTACGGGACAGGCCACTGAAGCTTTCTTT. Its protein product is CSVTGQATEAFF. The chain couples TRBV29-1 to TRBJ1-1; 8 bases match TRBD1. This CDR3 region has 12 residues. From germline, CDR1 is SQVTM and CDR2 ANQGSEA. Trimming at V came to 5 bases and at J to 4 bases, leaving 3 bases not matched to a gene.

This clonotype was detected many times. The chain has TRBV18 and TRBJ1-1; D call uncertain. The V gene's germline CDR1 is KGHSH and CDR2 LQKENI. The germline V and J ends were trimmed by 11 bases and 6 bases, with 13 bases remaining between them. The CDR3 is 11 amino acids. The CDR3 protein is CAVSRASEAFF. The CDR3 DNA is TGTGCCGTCTCTAGGGCCTCTGAAGCTTTCTTT. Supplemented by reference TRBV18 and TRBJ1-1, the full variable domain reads NAGVMQNPRHLVRRRGQEARLRCSPMKGHSHVYWYRQLPEEGLKFMVYLQKENIIDESGMPKERFSAEFPKEGPSILRIQQVVRGDSAAYFCAVSRASEAFFGQGTRLTVV.